Here is one T cell receptor (beta chain) with its context. The CDR3 end falls 3 residues outside the read, so it is completed with the germline J gene. The CDR3 contains 14 residues. Germline CDR1 SEHNR, CDR2 FQNEAQ (reference sequence). V was pared by 0 bases and J by 5 bases, with 3 bases of the junction left unmatched. These data come from a study of T cells in women clearing cervical HPV infection. TCRdb's table, derived via immunoSEQ multiplex PCR, lists solely in-frame clones and lacks some. The listing records 35,000 to 50,000 clones. The sample comprised blood buffy coat. This clonotype was obtained from a woman aged 18 to 75 with a cervical HPV16 infection that either progressed to CIN3+ or cleared (not recorded which). The V and J genes are TRBV7-9 and TRBJ2-5; 7 nucleotides align to TRBD2. CDR3 DNA (partial): TGTGCCAGCAGCTTAGCCGGACTAGATGAGACC. Amino acid sequence: CASSLAGLDET. The whole CDR3 protein reads CASSLAGLDETQYF.